This T cell receptor (beta chain) emerged from a study of shared clonotypes between healthy human individuals. Whole-study results and caveats: When naive CD4 clonotypes were compared across a few donors, approximately 5% were shared.

A deep-level run was used for the assay. Each subset's genomic DNA was split evenly across several immunoSEQ plates. Sequencing was performed with immunoSEQ multiplex PCR; in TCRdb, only in-frame clones are kept and a portion is missing. The table lists approximately 840,000 clones, 90% to 98% of them singletons, with roughly 0.23% in the top ten. Remarks on this clone: What it binds is unknown.

CDR1 is MNHEY and CDR2 is SMNVEV in the germline V gene (reference sequence). The CDR3 extends over 12 amino acids. V shed 10 bases and J shed 9 bases, with 18 bases lying between them. Terminally differentiated effector memory CD45RA+ cells were excluded by CCR7 positive selection of CD45RO-negative cells. The material sequenced was naive CD8+ T cells sorted from blood. The rearrangement uses TRBV27 and TRBJ1-1, with TRBD1 as a possible D gene (6 bases). The receptor's source is a man aged 25 to 40 in good health. CDR3 protein: CATIGRGPQAFF. The DNA for the CDR3 is TGTGCCACAATCGGCAGGGGTCCTCAAGCTTTCTTT.